This T cell receptor beta chain is from a study of human T cells and chemical hapten exposure. At the level of the study: Sensitizing treatment utilized 2% DPC over an approximately 2 cm by approximately 2 cm portion of upper inner arm skin.

In germline, CDR1 is SGDLS, CDR2 YYNGEE. There are 15 residues in the CDR3. Points on this clonotype: Its antigen is unknown. The junction differs from germline at one of its ends, possibly a read error.

TCRdb re-analysed the RACE reads in MiXCR, keeping a single row per CDR3 protein. The sample holds 350,000 to 450,000 distinct CDR3 sequences, 5.1% seen once. Study conclusions and caveats: The number of TCRs over 1 in 1000 frequency stayed unchanged after DPC. Compared to controls, expanded TCRs made significantly more large clusters of similar CDR3s.

The sample's time point: pre-sensitization, week 0. Treatment: therapeutic diphenylcyclopropenone sensitization with weekly scalp DPC. Sequencing started from total RNA isolated from unfractionated whole blood. The TCR sequence derives from a woman between 50 and 59 years old with alopecia areata. Some clones in this sample may be carry-over from other donors' samples. The specimen was whole blood, collected in connection with sensitization to the hapten diphenylcyclopropenone (DPC). This chain connects TRBV9 to TRBJ2-3; 10 nucleotides agree with TRBD2. The CDR3 spells CASTVGAGGPSEQYF. CDR3 coding DNA: TGTGCCAGCACCGTAGGAGCGGGAGGGCCGTCGGAGCAGTATTTT.